This T cell receptor beta chain was sequenced during a study of shared clonotypes between healthy human individuals. On the study more broadly: The cohort had two women and a few men, ages 18 to 49.

CDR3 length: 13 residues. Germline V gene lookup returns CDR1 MDHEN and CDR2 SYDVKM. Trimming removed 3 bases at V and 3 bases at J, with 8 bases between. Genomic DNA belonging to each subset was distributed in equal measure over several immunoSEQ plates. Assay: immunoSEQ multiplex PCR; the TCRdb copy retains only in-frame clones and omits some. Seen here are roughly 500,000 clones, roughly three quarters observed once, and the top ten hold around 13%. The source is a woman aged 40 to 50 in good health. Some clones in this sample may be carry-over from other donors' samples. The V call is TRBV28, the J call TRBJ2-5; D may be TRBD1 (5 bases). The sequencing sample was made of PBMCs. Written as DNA, the CDR3 is TGTGCCAGCAGTTTTATAGGGGAAGAGACCCAGTACTTC. This translates into CASSFIGEETQYF.